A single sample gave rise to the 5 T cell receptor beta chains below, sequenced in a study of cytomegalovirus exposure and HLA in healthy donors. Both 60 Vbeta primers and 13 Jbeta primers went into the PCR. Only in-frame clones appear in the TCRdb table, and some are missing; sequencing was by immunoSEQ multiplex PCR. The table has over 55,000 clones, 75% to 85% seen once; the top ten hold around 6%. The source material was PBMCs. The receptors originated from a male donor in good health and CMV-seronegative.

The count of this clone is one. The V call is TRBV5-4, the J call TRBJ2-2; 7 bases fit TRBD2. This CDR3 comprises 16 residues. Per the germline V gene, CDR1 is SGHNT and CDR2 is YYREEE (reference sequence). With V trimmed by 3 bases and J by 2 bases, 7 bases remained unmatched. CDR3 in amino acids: CASSSGGGHNTGELFF. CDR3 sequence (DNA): TGTGCCAGCAGCTCCGGCGGGGGTCACAACACCGGGGAGCTGTTTTTT.

Here the CDR3 DNA reads TGTGCCAGTAGTATAGGCGGCTACCCGGAGGGCTACACCTTC. As protein: CASSIGGYPEGYTF. J is TRBJ1-2 and V is TRBV19; no firm D call. CDR3 length: 14 residues. Germline V CDR1 and CDR2: LNHDA, SQIVND (reference sequence). V lost 1 base, J lost 8 bases, and 14 bases lay in between.

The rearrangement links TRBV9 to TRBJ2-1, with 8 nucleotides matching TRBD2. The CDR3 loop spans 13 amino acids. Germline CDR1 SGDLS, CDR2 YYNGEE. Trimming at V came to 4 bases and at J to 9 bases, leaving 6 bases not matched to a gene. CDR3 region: CASSFGGAGEQFF. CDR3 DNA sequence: TGTGCCAGCAGCTTCGGGGGGGCCGGTGAGCAGTTCTTC.

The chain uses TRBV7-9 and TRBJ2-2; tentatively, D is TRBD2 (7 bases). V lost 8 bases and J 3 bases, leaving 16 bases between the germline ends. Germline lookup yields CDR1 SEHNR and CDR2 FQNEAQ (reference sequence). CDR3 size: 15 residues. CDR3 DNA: TGTGCCAGCTCCGTCGGGGGGCGCGACACCGGGGAGCTGTTTTTT. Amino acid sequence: CASSVGGRDTGELFF. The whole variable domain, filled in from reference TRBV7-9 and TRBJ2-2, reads DTGVSQNPRHKITKRGQNVTFRCDPISEHNRLYWYRQTLGQGPEFLTYFQNEAQLEKSRLLSDRFSAERPKGSFSTLEIQRTEQGDSAMYLCASSVGGRDTGELFFGEGSRLTVL.

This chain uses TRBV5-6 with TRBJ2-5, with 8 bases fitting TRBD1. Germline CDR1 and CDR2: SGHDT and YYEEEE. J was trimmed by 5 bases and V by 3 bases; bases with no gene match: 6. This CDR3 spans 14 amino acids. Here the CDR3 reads CASSSRQGWETQYF. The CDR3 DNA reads TGTGCCAGCAGCTCACGACAGGGGTGGGAGACCCAGTACTTC.